These 28 T cell receptor beta chains were sequenced from one sample in a study of blood T cell repertoires in COVID-19. The data were produced by immunoSEQ multiplex PCR, yet TCRdb's version contains in-frame clones alone and is incomplete. The profile shows approximately 220,000 clones, roughly 89% of them singletons. Material: PBMCs or T cells enriched from blood (not recorded which). These receptors were taken from a woman in her 40s with acute COVID-19.

V is TRBV7-2 and J is TRBJ2-7; tentative D call: TRBD2 (6 bases). Germline V gives CDR1 SGHTA, CDR2 FQGNSA. The ends were cut back, 3 bases at V and 2 bases at J, with 14 bases in the middle. This CDR3 is 15 amino acids long. Here the CDR3 DNA reads TGTGCCAGCAGCTTTGGGAGGACGGGTACCTACGAGCAGTACTTC. Amino acid sequence: CASSFGRTGTYEQYF.

The chain recombines TRBV6-5 with TRBJ2-3; D perhaps matches TRBD1 (5 bases). The CDR3 sequence is 14 residues long. Germline V gene data show CDR1 as MNHEY and CDR2 as SVGAGI. Trimming stripped 6 bases from V and 0 bases from J, with 10 bases between. For the CDR3, the DNA is TGTGCCAGCAGCACGACAGCTAGCACAGATACGCAGTATTTT. Protein: CASSTTASTDTQYF.

V is TRBV5-1 and J is TRBJ1-2, with D uncertain. Germline CDR1 reads SGHRS; CDR2 reads YFSETQ. V was trimmed by 0 bases and J by 3 bases, leaving 24 bases between them. The CDR3 loop spans 19 amino acids. The CDR3 coding sequence is TGCGCCAGCAGCTTGGGAGACTGGAGGGAAAAGGGTCGGGACTATGGCTACACCTTC. It specifies CASSLGDWREKGRDYGYTF. The whole variable domain, remainder taken from reference TRBV5-1 and TRBJ1-2, is KAGVTQTPRYLIKTRGQQVTLSCSPISGHRSVSWYQQTPGQGLQFLFEYFSETQRNKGNFPGRFSGRQFSNSRSEMNVSTLELGDSALYLCASSLGDWREKGRDYGYTFGSGTRLTVV.

This chain links TRBV24-1 with TRBJ1-1, with a weak D call TRBD1 (6 bases). CDR1 is KGHDR, CDR2 SFDVKD, per germline. The CDR3 is 14 amino acids. Between the trimmed V and J ends, which lost 7 bases and 3 bases, there was a span of 14 bases. CDR3 sequence reads: CATRGTGMDTEAFF. DNA for the CDR3: TGTGCCACCAGGGGAACAGGGATGGACACTGAAGCTTTCTTT.

This clone occurred a few times. V is TRBV5-1 and J is TRBJ1-1; D possibly corresponds to TRBD1 (6 bases). The CDR3 contains 17 residues. The germline V gene encodes CDR1 SGHRS and CDR2 YFSETQ. Trimming cost V 8 bases and J 0 bases, with 23 bases left between them. Written as DNA, the CDR3 is TGCGCCAGTACAAAGGCACAGGGAAGGAACATGAACACTGAAGCTTTCTTT. Encoded protein: CASTKAQGRNMNTEAFF.

The chain is built from TRBV3-1 (or the pseudogene TRBV3-2) and TRBJ1-1, with D maybe TRBD1 (6 bases). Deletions cut 4 bases from V and 2 bases from J, with 11 bases between. Germline V gene data show CDR1 as LGHDT and CDR2 as YNNKEL (reference sequence). The CDR3 extends over 14 amino acids. This CDR3 is CASSRTDGNTEAFF. The CDR3 DNA sequence: TGTGCCAGCAGCCGGACAGACGGAAACACTGAAGCTTTCTTT.

The V gene is TRBV2, the J gene TRBJ1-4; D is ambiguous. The CDR3 has 14 residues. V shed 3 bases and J shed 7 bases, with 12 bases lying between them. Germline V gene lookup returns CDR1 SNHLY and CDR2 FYNNEI. Here the CDR3 reads CASSERPGGEKLFF. CDR3 nucleotides: TGTGCCAGCAGTGAGAGGCCCGGCGGTGAAAAACTGTTTTTT.

The V call is TRBV15, the J call TRBJ1-1, with no clear D. Germline CDR1 is LNHNV and CDR2 is YYDKDF (reference sequence). V was trimmed by 4 bases and J by 2 bases, leaving 8 bases between them. There are 13 residues in the CDR3. The CDR3 DNA follows: TGTGCCACCAGCAAAGACTACAACACTGAAGCTTTCTTT. Amino acid sequence: CATSKDYNTEAFF.

Here the CDR3 DNA reads TGTGCCAGCAGCCCCCCGGTTGGGACACGGGGTGAAAAACTGTTTTTT. Protein: CASSPPVGTRGEKLFF. The chain recombines TRBV14 with TRBJ1-4, with TRBD1 as a possible D gene (6 bases). Germline values: CDR1 SGHDN, CDR2 FVKESK. The length of the CDR3 is 16 residues. The V and J ends lost 4 bases and 7 bases respectively, with 19 bases between them.

The chain combines TRBV5-1 with TRBJ1-1; D is undetermined. Germline CDR1 SGHRS, CDR2 YFSETQ. The CDR3 has 15 residues. The ends were cut back, 0 bases at V and 3 bases at J, with 12 bases in the middle. CDR3 in DNA: TGCGCCAGCAGCTTGGGGGGAGTCGAGGACACTGAAGCTTTCTTT. Amino acid sequence: CASSLGGVEDTEAFF.

The J gene is TRBJ1-1, the V gene TRBV21-1; the table calls TRBD1, which could not be checked here. TRBV21-1 is termed a pseudogene. The CDR3 consists of 15 residues. The CDR3: CASSKSQGWSTEAFF. The CDR3 DNA follows: TGTGCCAGCAGCAAAAGCCAGGGGTGGTCGACTGAAGCTTTCTTT.

The chain uses TRBV4-2 and TRBJ2-1, with 12 bases aligning to TRBD1. CDR1 and CDR2 (germline): LGHNA, YNFKEQ. This CDR3 contains 17 residues. V shed 0 bases, J shed 9 bases, and the junction held 9 bases outside the gene matches. CDR3 in DNA: TGTGCCAGCAGCCAAGAGTTCCGGGACAGGGGGCGAGGTGAGCAGTTCTTC. As protein: CASSQEFRDRGRGEQFF.

This chain links TRBV2 with TRBJ2-1; 7 bases agree with TRBD2. Germline V gene data show CDR1 as SNHLY and CDR2 as FYNNEI. The CDR3 covers 15 residues. The J segment lost 3 bases and the V segment lost 8 bases, leaving 10 bases of the junction unmatched. The CDR3 is CASHAGGGFYNEQFF. The CDR3 bases are TGTGCCAGCCATGCGGGCGGGGGTTTCTACAATGAGCAGTTCTTC.

V and J are TRBV5-1 and TRBJ1-1; possibly TRBD1 for D (5 bases). Germline CDR1 reads SGHRS; CDR2 reads YFSETQ. With 4 bases removed from V and 4 bases from J, the gap between germline ends came to 17 bases. The CDR3 is 15 amino acids. In nucleotides, the CDR3 is TGCGCCAGCAGCCTCGACAGTCCTTACCGCACTGAAGCTTTCTTT. It encodes CASSLDSPYRTEAFF.

The rearrangement links TRBV19 to TRBJ1-5; D is possibly TRBD1 (5 bases). The CDR3 covers 16 residues. Between the trimmed V and J ends, which lost 8 bases and 2 bases, there was a span of 19 bases. CDR1 and CDR2 (germline): LNHDA, SQIVND (reference sequence). The CDR3 coding sequence is TGTGCCAGTGGAAGCCAGGGCTCGGTGGGCAATCAGCCCCAGCATTTT. Translated: CASGSQGSVGNQPQHF.

The chain recombines TRBV9 with TRBJ2-3, with TRBD1 matching 7 bases. Germline lookup yields CDR1 SGDLS and CDR2 YYNGEE. The CDR3 is 16 residues long. Trimming cost V 3 bases and J 1 base; bases outside gene matches: 8. The CDR3 loop reads CASSATEGARTDTQYF. The CDR3 DNA sequence: TGTGCCAGCAGCGCGACAGAGGGGGCTCGCACAGATACGCAGTATTTT.

The chain uses TRBV27 and TRBJ2-3, with 7 bases lining up with TRBD2. Germline CDR1 is MNHEY and CDR2 is SMNVEV (reference sequence). This CDR3 has 16 residues. V shed 0 bases, J shed 5 bases, and the junction held 8 bases outside the gene matches. The CDR3 DNA reads TGTGCCAGCAGTTTATCCCCCCTGGGGGGGGAAGATACGCAGTATTTT. This sequence encodes CASSLSPLGGEDTQYF.

CDR3 bases: TGCGCCAGCAGCCAAGAGTTTGCGACAGCTAGTTCCTACGAGCAGTACTTC. Translation gives CASSQEFATASSYEQYF. V is TRBV4-3 and J is TRBJ2-7, with D possibly being TRBD1 (5 bases). The V gene's germline CDR1 is LGHNA and CDR2 YSLEER. V gave up 0 bases and J gave up 1 base, with 16 bases separating them. The CDR3 runs to 17 residues.

The genes are TRBV19 and TRBJ2-1, with 9 bases matching TRBD1. The CDR3 totals 14 residues. V trimming: 4 bases; J trimming: 6 bases; junction bases outside the gene matches: 4. From germline, CDR1 is LNHDA and CDR2 SQIVND (reference sequence). The CDR3 nucleotides are TGTGCCAGTAGTAGCCCGGGACAGGGCAATGAGCAGTTCTTC. This gives the protein CASSSPGQGNEQFF. The entire variable domain, with the rest obtained from reference TRBV19 and TRBJ2-1, is as follows: DGGITQSPKYLFRKEGQNVTLSCEQNLNHDAMYWYRQDPGQGLRLIYYSQIVNDFQKGDIAEGYSVSREKKESFPLTVTSAQKNPTAFYLCASSSPGQGNEQFFGPGTRLTVL.

CDR3 residues: CASSREKGGYTEAFF. The CDR3 bases are TGTGCCAGCTCACGGGAAAAAGGGGGCTACACTGAAGCTTTCTTT. The chain carries TRBV18 and TRBJ1-1; TRBD1 agrees at 7 bases. Trimming cost V 4 bases and J 3 bases; bases outside gene matches: 8. Per germline, CDR1 KGHSH and CDR2 LQKENI. The CDR3 is made up of 15 amino acids.

V and J are TRBV3-1 (or the pseudogene TRBV3-2) and TRBJ1-2; 10 bases align to TRBD1. Unmatched junction bases numbered 12, after V lost 3 bases and J lost 8 bases. CDR1 is LGHDT, CDR2 YNNKEL, per germline (reference sequence). This CDR3 is built from 16 residues. CDR3 nucleotides: TGTGCCAGCAGCCAGTCTTCTGGACAGGGGGTTATCGGCTACACCTTC. Protein sequence: CASSQSSGQGVIGYTF.

The chain has TRBV29-1 and TRBJ1-1; no clear D gene. The V gene lost 6 bases and the J gene lost 3 bases, with 14 bases spanning the gap. CDR1 and CDR2 from the germline V gene are SQVTM and ANQGSEA. CDR3 size: 13 residues. CDR3 in DNA: TGCAGCGTGCGGACCGTGGAGGACACTGAAGCTTTCTTT. This gives the protein CSVRTVEDTEAFF.

J is TRBJ2-3 and V is TRBV7-8, with TRBD2 matching 8 bases. This CDR3 spans 17 amino acids. Losses at the gene ends were 5 bases for V and 1 base for J; bases not matched to a gene: 11. Germline V CDR1 and CDR2: SGHVS, FQNEAQ. The CDR3 sequence: CASSGGGGGPGTDTQYF. CDR3 DNA: TGTGCCAGCAGCGGTGGAGGCGGGGGGCCAGGCACAGATACGCAGTATTTT.

This chain uses TRBV19 with TRBJ2-1; D may be TRBD2 (7 bases). CDR3 length: 15 residues. The germline V gene has CDR1 LNHDA and CDR2 SQIVND (reference sequence). V gave up 10 bases and J gave up 0 bases, with 16 bases separating them. The CDR3 is CATNDGGASYNEQFF. The DNA of the CDR3 is TGTGCCACGAATGATGGGGGGGCCTCCTACAATGAGCAGTTCTTC.

Many counts were recorded for this clone. This chain connects TRBV5-4 to TRBJ2-3; maybe TRBD2 (6 bases). The CDR3 contains 16 residues. V lost 3 bases and J lost 4, with 18 bases in between. Germline V gene data show CDR1 as SGHNT and CDR2 as YYREEE (reference sequence). In DNA, the CDR3 is TGTGCCAGCAGCTGGACCCGACTAGTGAGGGCAGATACGCAGTATTTT. It encodes CASSWTRLVRADTQYF. Full variable domain (rest looked up from reference TRBV5-4 and TRBJ2-3): ETGVTQSPTHLIKTRGQQVTLRCSSQSGHNTVSWYQQALGQGPQFIFQYYREEENGRGNFPPRFSGLQFPNYSSELNVNALELDDSALYLCASSWTRLVRADTQYFGPGTRLTVL.

The chain uses TRBV5-5 and TRBJ2-1, with 8 positions matching TRBD2. The trim removed 0 bases at V and 5 bases at J, leaving 7 bases unmatched. Germline CDR1 is SGHKS and CDR2 is YYEKEE (reference sequence). CDR3 length: 16 amino acids. The CDR3 DNA reads TGTGCCAGCAGCTTGGATTGGCTAGCGGGCGACAATGAGCAGTTCTTC. This translates into CASSLDWLAGDNEQFF.

The chain uses TRBV5-6 and TRBJ2-5; a weak D match, TRBD2 (6 bases). Looked up from germline, CDR1 is SGHDT and CDR2 is YYEEEE. V was clipped by 2 bases and J by 3 bases, with 14 bases between them. This CDR3 has 15 residues. As DNA, the CDR3 is TGTGCCAGCAGCTTACGGGGGAAGGGTAAAGAGACCCAGTACTTC. It yields the protein CASSLRGKGKETQYF.

This chain's CDR3 is CASSPAGRYSNQPQHF. CDR3 in DNA: TGTGCCAGCAGCCCGGCCGGGAGATATAGCAATCAGCCCCAGCATTTT. The chain uses TRBV12-1 and TRBJ1-5. TRBV12-1 is reported as a pseudogene. CDR3 size: 16 residues.